The 19 T cell receptor beta chains below all came from one sample that was sequenced in a study of T cell responses to AZD1222 COVID-19 vaccine. The table came from immunoSEQ multiplex PCR; TCRdb's copy has only in-frame clones and leaves some out. The sample records about 81,000 clones, 70% to 90% being singletons. The sequencing here drew on peripheral blood, taken 28 days after the second AZD1222 dose. These receptors came from an adult who received the AZD1222 COVID-19 vaccine.

The chain couples TRBV30 to TRBJ1-5; 10 positions match TRBD1. CDR3 length: 18 residues. After removal of 0 bases from V and 0 bases from J, the junction contained 8 bases not matched to a gene. CDR1 and CDR2 from the germline V gene are GTSNPN and SVGIG (reference sequence). CDR3 protein: CAWSVGDRGIYSNQPQHF. CDR3 DNA sequence: TGTGCCTGGAGTGTCGGGGACAGGGGAATCTATAGCAATCAGCCCCAGCATTTT.

This clone was seen a single time. The chain combines TRBV9 with TRBJ1-4; 10 nucleotides agree with TRBD1. This CDR3 region has 14 residues. V dropped 4 bases and J dropped 8; count of bases not matched to a gene: 5. CDR1 and CDR2 from the germline V gene are SGDLS and YYNGEE. The CDR3 nucleotides read TGTGCCAGCAGCACGACAGGGGGCAGGGAAAAACTGTTTTTT. Its translation: CASSTTGGREKLFF.

This chain uses TRBV4-2 with TRBJ1-4, with TRBD1 matching 7 bases. The germline CDR1 and CDR2 sequences are LGHNA and YNFKEQ. This CDR3 spans 15 amino acids. After removal of 4 bases from V and 7 bases from J, the junction contained 9 bases not matched to a gene. The CDR3 bases are TGTGCCAGCAGCCGTTCCGACAGGGAAGGTGAAAAACTGTTTTTT. It yields the protein CASSRSDREGEKLFF.

The V gene is TRBV29-1, the J gene TRBJ1-1, with 8 bases matching TRBD1. The CDR3 totals 13 residues. Germline loops: CDR1 SQVTM, CDR2 ANQGSEA. The V segment lost 5 bases and the J segment 1 base; nucleotides outside the gene matches: 3. The CDR3 reads CSVIQGENTEAFF. For the CDR3, the DNA is TGCAGCGTTATACAGGGGGAGAACACTGAAGCTTTCTTT.

The chain is built from TRBV5-4 and TRBJ2-2, with D possibly matching TRBD2 (5 bases). The CDR3 length is 15 residues. V shed 3 bases and J shed 0 bases, with 9 bases lying between them. Germline values: CDR1 SGHNT, CDR2 YYREEE (reference sequence). The CDR3 loop is CASSSSGANTGELFF. The CDR3 DNA follows: TGTGCCAGCAGCTCCAGCGGTGCGAACACCGGGGAGCTGTTTTTT. Complete variable domain (other parts from reference TRBV5-4 and TRBJ2-2): ETGVTQSPTHLIKTRGQQVTLRCSSQSGHNTVSWYQQALGQGPQFIFQYYREEENGRGNFPPRFSGLQFPNYSSELNVNALELDDSALYLCASSSSGANTGELFFGEGSRLTVL.

The genes are TRBV20-1 and TRBJ2-3, with 15 bases aligning to TRBD2. Germline V gene sequence: CDR1 DFQATT, CDR2 SNEGSKA (reference sequence). V lost 3 bases and J lost 0; bases outside the gene matches: 7. This CDR3 region has 18 residues. The CDR3 reads CSASDTGTSGGSTDTQYF. The CDR3 DNA is TGCAGTGCTAGTGATACCGGGACTAGCGGGGGGAGCACAGATACGCAGTATTTT.

The genes are TRBV19 and TRBJ2-5, with a weak D call TRBD1 (6 bases). The V and J ends lost 3 bases and 5 bases respectively, with 13 bases between them. CDR3 length: 14 residues. Per germline, CDR1 LNHDA and CDR2 SQIVND (reference sequence). CDR3 protein: CASSILGGMETQYF. The CDR3, as DNA: TGTGCCAGTAGTATTCTAGGGGGAATGGAGACCCAGTACTTC.

V and J are TRBV28 and TRBJ2-5; the D is unclear. The CDR3 sequence is 11 residues long. Germline-derived CDR1 and CDR2 are MDHEN and SYDVKM. Trimming stripped 6 bases from V and 2 bases from J, with 4 bases between. CDR3 region: CASSQQETQYF. The CDR3 region has the DNA TGTGCCAGCAGCCAACAAGAGACCCAGTACTTC.

As for this clone: Other DNA sequences in this sample translate to the same CDR3. The CDR3 bases are TGTGCCAGCTCCCAGGGGACAGGTCGGGAAAAACTGTTTTTT. Protein sequence: CASSQGTGREKLFF. The chain is built from TRBV18 and TRBJ1-4; 8 bases are a match to TRBD1. The CDR3 length is 14 residues. From germline, CDR1 is KGHSH and CDR2 LQKENI. The V segment lost 6 bases and the J segment 8 bases; nucleotides outside the gene matches: 8.

Relative to its sample, this clone is medium-sized. Other DNA sequences in the same sample also yield this CDR3. The chain employs TRBV28 and TRBJ2-5; possible D gene TRBD2, 5 bases. CDR1 and CDR2 (germline): MDHEN, SYDVKM. This CDR3 spans 13 amino acids. V was shortened by 4 bases and J by 0 bases, with 6 bases between the two germline ends. The CDR3 DNA reads TGTGCCAGCAGTTCCGGGAACCAAGAGACCCAGTACTTC. Amino acids: CASSSGNQETQYF.

This clone was recorded once. The V call is TRBV27, the J call TRBJ2-5; D uncertain. Germline CDR1 reads MNHEY; CDR2 reads SMNVEV (reference sequence). The CDR3 covers 16 residues. V was pared by 2 bases and J by 2 bases, with 15 bases between. CDR3 DNA sequence: TGTGCCAGCAGTTTAAAATTAAGTGGCACTCAAGAGACCCAGTACTTC. Amino acids: CASSLKLSGTQETQYF.

The rearrangement uses TRBV5-4 and TRBJ1-1, with a weak D call TRBD1 (6 bases). CDR3 length: 15 residues. V was shortened by 0 bases and J by 1 base, with 10 bases between the two germline ends. CDR1 and CDR2 (germline): SGHNT, YYREEE (reference sequence). CDR3 loop: CASSLGTEPNTEAFF. The CDR3 region has the DNA TGTGCCAGCAGCTTGGGGACAGAACCGAACACTGAAGCTTTCTTT.

The V and J genes are TRBV7-3 and TRBJ2-1; D is perhaps TRBD1 or TRBD2 (5 bases each). This CDR3 spans 14 amino acids. Trimming removed 4 bases from V and 9 bases from J, with 16 bases in between. Germline assignment: CDR1 SGHTA and CDR2 FQGTGA. CDR3 region: CASSSGTGFGEQFF. The CDR3 DNA is TGTGCCAGCAGCTCAGGGACCGGTTTTGGTGAGCAGTTCTTC.

The CDR3 nucleotides are TGTGCCAGCAGTTACTCACAGTCCGGGGAGCTGTTTTTT. Its protein product is CASSYSQSGELFF. V and J are TRBV6-5 and TRBJ2-2; D gene uncertain. The V gene's germline CDR1 is MNHEY and CDR2 SVGAGI. V was clipped by 0 bases and J by 6 bases, with 5 bases between them. The CDR3 is 13 amino acids.

V gene TRBV7-3 combines with J gene TRBJ1-2, with D possibly being TRBD1 (5 bases). The germline CDR1 and CDR2 sequences are SGHTA and FQGTGA. There are 14 residues in the CDR3. V lost 5 bases, J lost 5 bases, and 15 bases lay in between. In nucleotides, the CDR3 is TGTGCCAGCAGCCCCCGGGGGGGTAAATATGGCTACACCTTC. This translates into CASSPRGGKYGYTF.

The chain links TRBV30 to TRBJ1-2; tentatively, D is TRBD1 (5 bases). Trimming removed 4 bases at V and 2 bases at J, with 23 bases between. The CDR3 runs to 17 residues. Germline CDR1 and CDR2: GTSNPN and SVGIG (reference sequence). The CDR3 DNA reads as TGTGCCTGGACCCGGGGAAGGGGAGCAAGGCGCAACTATGGCTACACCTTC. Residues: CAWTRGRGARRNYGYTF.

The chain links TRBV5-8 to TRBJ2-2; D is undetermined. CDR1 is SGHTS and CDR2 is YDEGEE in the germline V gene. V lost 3 bases and J lost 0, with 12 bases in between. The CDR3 is 16 amino acids. As DNA, the CDR3 is TGTGCCAGCAGCTCGTTTGGGGTCGCGAACACCGGGGAGCTGTTTTTT. Amino acids: CASSSFGVANTGELFF.

CDR3 in amino acids: CASSLAGVGRPYEQYF. Written as DNA, the CDR3 is TGTGCCAGCAGTCTAGCGGGAGTAGGAAGGCCCTACGAGCAGTACTTC. The V and J genes are TRBV28 and TRBJ2-7, with 10 positions matching TRBD2. CDR1 MDHEN and CDR2 SYDVKM come from the germline V gene. V trimming: 5 bases; J trimming: 2 bases; junction bases outside the gene matches: 9. CDR3 length: 16 residues.

V and J are TRBV4-2 and TRBJ1-1, with D possibly being TRBD1 (6 bases). The CDR3 runs to 16 residues. The V end lost 4 bases, the J end lost 0 bases, and 15 bases lay between the germline ends. The germline gives CDR1 LGHNA, CDR2 YNFKEQ. The CDR3 DNA follows: TGTGCCAGCAGCCTAGGGGGGAATGCGCTGAACACTGAAGCTTTCTTT. Its translation is CASSLGGNALNTEAFF.